Shown below are 20 T cell receptor beta chains from a single sample sequenced in a study of memory CD4+ T cells and cytomegalovirus serostatus. Single viable CD3+CD4+CD8-CD45RO+ cells were sorted as the memory CD4+ T cells. Generated by immunoSEQ multiplex PCR, the TCRdb table keeps only in-frame clones and is missing some. The repertoire has more than 35,000 clones, 70% to 80% of them found once; the top ten carry roughly 5%. The sequenced sample consisted of memory CD4+ T cells from blood. These receptors originate from an adult in good health and CMV-seropositive.

This clone was recorded only once. The CDR3 coding sequence is TGTGCCAGCATAAGGTGGACAGACAACACTGAAGCTTTCTTT. Translated, it gives CASIRWTDNTEAFF. The chain employs TRBV6-1 and TRBJ1-1; D perhaps matches TRBD1 (6 bases). V was cut by 7 bases and J by 2 bases, with 14 bases left in between. Germline assignment: CDR1 MNHNS and CDR2 SASEGT. This CDR3 has 14 residues.

This clone was seen a few times. The chain has TRBV6-4 and TRBJ1-1; D gene ambiguous. This CDR3 is built from 13 residues. V lost 6 bases, J lost 1 base, and 9 bases lay in between. Germline V gives CDR1 MRHNA, CDR2 SNTAGT. In DNA form, the CDR3 reads TGTGCCAGCAGGGAGACATGGAACACTGAAGCTTTCTTT. It encodes CASRETWNTEAFF.

The chain carries TRBV29-1 and TRBJ2-3; TRBD2 matches 8 bases. Germline values: CDR1 SQVTM, CDR2 ANQGSEA. The ends lost 6 bases at V and 3 bases at J; junction bases unmatched: 11. The CDR3 contains 15 residues. The CDR3: CSVLKGTSQTDTQYF. CDR3 coding DNA: TGCAGCGTCCTCAAGGGGACTAGTCAGACAGATACGCAGTATTTT.

The chain carries TRBV19 and TRBJ1-1; no clear D. The V gene lost 2 bases and the J gene lost 1 base, with 17 bases spanning the gap. The CDR3 totals 17 residues. Germline CDR1 reads LNHDA; CDR2 reads SQIVND (reference sequence). CDR3 sequence: CASSIRPLGGQNTEAFF. The CDR3 DNA sequence: TGTGCCAGTAGTATACGGCCCCTGGGAGGGCAGAACACTGAAGCTTTCTTT.

The chain recombines TRBV6-5 with TRBJ1-5; 10 bases agree with TRBD1. CDR1 is MNHEY and CDR2 is SVGAGI in the germline V gene. Trimming took 5 bases from V and 6 from J; bases not matched to a gene: 4. The CDR3 has 14 residues. The CDR3 DNA sequence: TGTGCCAGCAGTCCGGGACAGGGGACTCAGCCCCAGCATTTT. Translated: CASSPGQGTQPQHF.

This clone showed up just once. The gene calls are TRBV5-5 and TRBJ2-3, with TRBD2 as a possible D gene (6 bases). The ends were cut back, 4 bases at V and 6 bases at J, with 21 bases in the middle. Germline CDR1 reads SGHKS; CDR2 reads YYEKEE (reference sequence). The CDR3 loop spans 16 amino acids. CDR3 sequence: CASSPSAVSGRDTQYF. As DNA, the CDR3 is TGTGCCAGCAGCCCAAGCGCGGTGTCGGGGAGGGATACGCAGTATTTT.

The V call is TRBV20-1, the J call TRBJ2-7; D is possibly TRBD1 or TRBD2 (5 bases each). Germline V CDR1 and CDR2: DFQATT, SNEGSKA (reference sequence). The CDR3 is made up of 10 amino acids. In DNA form, the CDR3 reads TGCGGGGGTCAGGGTACAGAGCAGTACTTC. It yields the protein CGGQGTEQYF.

This sequence joins TRBV19 and TRBJ2-1, with a tentative D call TRBD2 (5 bases). Germline V gene data show CDR1 as LNHDA and CDR2 as SQIVND (reference sequence). Deletions cut 7 bases from V and 3 bases from J, with 19 bases between. The CDR3 sequence is 16 residues long. The CDR3 DNA reads TGTGCCAGTACTAACCCAGGTCGGACTGGCTACAATGAGCAGTTCTTC. Its translation is CASTNPGRTGYNEQFF.

This chain uses TRBV6-1 with TRBJ2-3, with a tentative D call TRBD1 (7 bases). Germline CDR1 MNHNS, CDR2 SASEGT. The V and J ends lost 4 bases and 6 bases respectively, with 11 bases between them. The CDR3 has 13 residues. CDR3 protein: CASSVRGVDTQYF. In nucleotides, the CDR3 is TGTGCCAGCAGTGTCAGGGGGGTGGATACGCAGTATTTT.

This clone was seen a handful of times. The sample carries other DNA sequences with the same CDR3. V gene TRBV7-9 combines with J gene TRBJ2-7; no firm D call. V lost 0 bases to trimming and J lost 3 bases, with 6 bases between them. CDR1 is SEHNR, CDR2 FQNEAQ, per germline (reference sequence). CDR3 length: 13 residues. The CDR3 region has the DNA TGTGCCAGCAGCTTAGCAGGTAGCTACGAGCAGTACTTC. Translated: CASSLAGSYEQYF.

The chain recombines TRBV7-2 with TRBJ2-5; no clear D. The V and J ends lost 1 base and 5 bases respectively, with 5 bases between them. CDR1 and CDR2 from the germline V gene are SGHTA and FQGNSA. The CDR3 contains 12 residues. CDR3: CASSLVGETQYF. CDR3 nucleotides: TGTGCCAGCAGCTTAGTGGGGGAGACCCAGTACTTC.

DNA of the CDR3: TGTGCCAGTAGTTATGGACAGGGCGGCAATCAGCCCCAGCATTTT. Its protein is CASSYGQGGNQPQHF. The chain uses TRBV19 and TRBJ1-5, with TRBD1 matching 8 bases. The CDR3 consists of 15 residues. Looked up from germline, CDR1 is LNHDA and CDR2 is SQIVND (reference sequence). Trimming at V came to 5 bases and at J to 2 bases, leaving 5 bases not matched to a gene.

In its sample, this clone was seen once. The CDR3 region has the DNA TGCAGCGGCGACAGGGCTCGAGAGCAGTTCTTC. Translation gives CSGDRAREQFF. The rearrangement links TRBV29-1 to TRBJ2-1; 7 bases line up with TRBD1. J gave up 10 bases and V 7 bases, and 7 bases lay outside the gene matches. The CDR3 totals 11 residues. CDR1 is SQVTM, CDR2 ANQGSEA, per germline.

This clone was seen a single time. This rearrangement joins TRBV6-6 to TRBJ1-1; unclear D gene. The germline V and J ends were trimmed by 0 bases and 6 bases, with 8 bases remaining between them. The V gene's germline CDR1 is MNHNY and CDR2 SVGAGI (reference sequence). CDR3 length: 13 amino acids. The CDR3 DNA is TGTGCCAGCAGTTACTCGAGAGAATCTGAAGCTTTCTTT. It translates to CASSYSRESEAFF.

The chain recombines TRBV16 with TRBJ1-5; D not certain. CDR1 and CDR2 (germline): KGHSY, FQNENV. This CDR3 has 13 amino acids. V dropped 8 bases and J dropped 6 bases, with 14 bases sitting between them. For the CDR3, the DNA is TGTGCCAGCTTAATCCTTGGGTTTCAGCCCCAGCATTTT. Encoded protein: CASLILGFQPQHF.

J is TRBJ2-3 and V is TRBV19; 8 bases are shared with TRBD2. The CDR3 has 14 amino acids. The junction had 4 bases not matched to a gene; V was cut back by 3 bases and J by 5 bases. The germline gives CDR1 LNHDA, CDR2 SQIVND (reference sequence). The CDR3 spells CASSMGLDGDTQYF. DNA of the CDR3: TGTGCCAGTAGTATGGGACTAGATGGAGATACGCAGTATTTT.

The chain employs TRBV28 and TRBJ2-6; TRBD1 might be the D (5 bases). CDR1 and CDR2 (germline): MDHEN, SYDVKM. V dropped 6 bases and J dropped 1 base, with 7 bases sitting between them. The CDR3 spans 14 residues. The DNA for the CDR3 is TGTGCCAGCAGAGGGGATTCTGGGGCCAACGTCCTGACTTTC. Encoded protein: CASRGDSGANVLTF.

The chain uses TRBV5-1 and TRBJ2-7; TRBD2 might be the D (5 bases). V was pared by 4 bases and J by 7 bases, with 18 bases between. The germline V gene has CDR1 SGHRS and CDR2 YFSETQ. The CDR3 has 14 residues. The CDR3 loop reads CASSPQDLAREQYF. CDR3 coding DNA: TGCGCCAGCAGCCCCCAGGATTTAGCGCGGGAGCAGTACTTC.

The V and J genes are TRBV6-1 and TRBJ2-7, with 10 bases matching TRBD2. This CDR3 contains 15 residues. Germline values: CDR1 MNHNS, CDR2 SASEGT. V was clipped by 4 bases and J by 7 bases; unmatched bases: 10. CDR3 sequence (DNA): TGTGCCAGCAGTGTTTCCGGACTAGCGGCTAAGGAGCAGTACTTC. This translates into CASSVSGLAAKEQYF.

V usage is TRBV5-6 and J usage is TRBJ1-2; D remains ambiguous. CDR3 size: 15 residues. Deletions cut 0 bases from V and 3 bases from J, with 12 bases between. The V gene's germline CDR1 is SGHDT and CDR2 YYEEEE. CDR3 sequence reads: CASSLGQRWDYGYTF. The CDR3 DNA follows: TGTGCCAGCAGCTTGGGGCAGCGGTGGGACTATGGCTACACCTTC.